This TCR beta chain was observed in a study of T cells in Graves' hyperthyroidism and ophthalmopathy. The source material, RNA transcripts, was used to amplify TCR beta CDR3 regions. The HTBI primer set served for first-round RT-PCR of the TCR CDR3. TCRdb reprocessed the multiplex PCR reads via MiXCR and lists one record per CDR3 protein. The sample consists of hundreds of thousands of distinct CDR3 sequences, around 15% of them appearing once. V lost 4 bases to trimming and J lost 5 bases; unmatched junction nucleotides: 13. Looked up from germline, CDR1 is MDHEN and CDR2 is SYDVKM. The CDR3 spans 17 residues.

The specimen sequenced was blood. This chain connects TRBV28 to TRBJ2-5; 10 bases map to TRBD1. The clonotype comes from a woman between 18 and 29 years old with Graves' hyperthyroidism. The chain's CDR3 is CASSSAPGTGVGETQYF. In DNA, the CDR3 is TGTGCCAGCAGTTCCGCCCCCGGGACAGGGGTTGGGGAGACCCAGTACTTC.